This TCR beta chain was captured in a study of beta chain features in type 1 diabetes. To note about this clone: Its matching antigen is unknown.

TCRB transcripts that were expressed got sequenced, as all of the isolated RNA had been reverse transcribed. TCRdb's copy holds only in-frame clones and misses some; the assay was immunoSEQ multiplex PCR. The sample holds some 410,000 clones; over 11% are singletons and the top ten take roughly 0.033%. The study's findings and limits: In all four CD4+ subsets, TCRB CDR3 length was significantly, moderately reduced in type 1 diabetes. No resolution was reached here on whether HLA type influences TCRB rearrangement.

Sorted CD4+ subsets: naive, central memory, regulatory, stem cell-like memory (CD45RO/CCR7/CD25/CD127/CD95/CD27 panel). Over 95% purity was reached by all sorted populations. V was shortened by 5 bases and J by 5 bases, with 11 bases between the two germline ends. The CDR3 spans 13 residues. Germline V gene data show CDR1 as SGHRS and CDR2 as YFSETQ. This chain uses TRBV5-1 with TRBJ2-1; possible D gene TRBD1, 5 bases. The source of this sequence is a man under 40 in good health. The sequenced material came from naive CD4+ T cells from blood. This chain's CDR3 is CASRLIRDNEQFF. Here the CDR3 DNA reads TGCGCCAGCAGGCTTATCAGGGACAATGAGCAGTTCTTC. The full variable domain, completed using reference TRBV5-1 and TRBJ2-1, is KAGVTQTPRYLIKTRGQQVTLSCSPISGHRSVSWYQQTPGQGLQFLFEYFSETQRNKGNFPGRFSGRQFSNSRSEMNVSTLELGDSALYLCASRLIRDNEQFFGPGTRLTVL.